Sequencing of this T cell receptor beta chain was carried out in a study of T cell clones after liver transplantation. This CDR3 is built from 13 residues. Trimming left V 4 bases short and J 10 bases short, with 15 bases between. Germline V gene sequence: CDR1 SGHNT, CDR2 YYREEE (reference sequence). Repertoires were generated with immunoSEQ multiplex PCR, while TCRdb's copy carries only in-frame clones and drops some. The sample lists approximately 50,000 clones, over 55% occurring once. The source material was CD4+ T cells from blood, sampled around 4.5 years after liver transplant. The receptor was isolated from a human patient who received a liver transplant. Some T cells may be provided by the graft donor. This chain joins TRBV5-4 and TRBJ2-1, with a weak D call TRBD2 (5 bases). In DNA form, the CDR3 reads TGTGCCAGCAGCCGAACGGGGTTAGCCGAGCAGTTCTTC. Translating it yields CASSRTGLAEQFF.